This entry lists 23 T cell receptor beta chains sequenced from one sample in a study of T-cell reconstitution after alpha-beta-depleted transplantation in children. Unique molecular identifiers were incorporated during preparation of the TCRbeta library. From the PCR reads, TCRdb called clonotypes with MiXCR, one entry per CDR3 protein. This table holds about 980,000 distinct CDR3 sequences, roughly 29% found once. The sample consisted of PBMCs, mostly from graft donor cells, taken 360 days after TCRalphabeta/CD19-depleted stem cell transplant. The receptor set was obtained from a boy under three years old who had a stem cell transplant for SCID, so the T cells may come from the graft donor.

This clonotype was observed at least ten times. As DNA, the CDR3 is TGCGCCAGTCGAGTTGGCACTGAAGCTTTCTTT. Amino acids: CASRVGTEAFF. The V gene is TRBV5-1, the J gene TRBJ1-1; no clear D. V gave up 8 bases and J gave up 4 bases, with 9 bases separating them. The CDR3 extends over 11 amino acids. CDR1 is SGHRS, CDR2 YFSETQ, per germline.

This clonotype has only a few counts. This chain joins TRBV20-1 and TRBJ1-3, with D hard to call. The CDR3 has 14 amino acids. With 0 bases removed from V and 4 bases from J, the gap between germline ends came to 10 bases. CDR1 and CDR2 (germline): DFQATT, SNEGSKA (reference sequence). CDR3 nucleotide sequence: TGCAGTGCTAGAGACCCCCTCCGGGGAAACACCATATATTTT. This gives the protein CSARDPLRGNTIYF.

This clonotype appeared once. The chain couples TRBV3-1 to TRBJ2-3; no firm D call. CDR1 and CDR2 (germline): LGHDT, YNNKEL (reference sequence). V lost 4 bases and J lost 2, with 13 bases in between. This CDR3 spans 15 amino acids. DNA of the CDR3: TGTGCCAGCAGCCTCCGACGAGCCGACACAGATACGCAGTATTTT. This translates into CASSLRRADTDTQYF.

This clonotype was picked up many times. The V gene is TRBV19, the J gene TRBJ1-1, with no clear D. CDR1 is LNHDA and CDR2 is SQIVND in the germline V gene (reference sequence). The V end lost 8 bases, the J end lost 7 bases, and 11 bases lay between the germline ends. The CDR3 is made up of 11 amino acids. The CDR3 sequence is CASSRAIEAFF. DNA for the CDR3: TGTGCCAGTTCCCGGGCGATTGAAGCTTTCTTT.

V gene TRBV12-3 or TRBV12-4 combines with J gene TRBJ2-3, with TRBD1 as a possible D gene (6 bases). Trimming cost V 5 bases and J 8 bases, with 14 bases left between them. This CDR3 contains 13 residues. The CDR3 nucleotides read TGTGCCAGCAGTGCCTCGGGACACCTTACGCAGTATTTT. It is translated as CASSASGHLTQYF.

The genes are TRBV12-3 or TRBV12-4 and TRBJ2-3; D assignment may be TRBD1 or TRBD2 (6 bases each). CDR3 length equals 16 residues. V was clipped by 6 bases and J by 2 bases, with 18 bases between them. Written as DNA, the CDR3 is TGTGCCAGCAGCCCCCTCGGGGGCCTATTCACAGATACGCAGTATTTT. This gives the protein CASSPLGGLFTDTQYF.

The sample holds many counts of this clonotype. The gene calls are TRBV5-1 and TRBJ1-6; 7 bases are shared with TRBD1. Germline trimming cut 0 bases from V and 8 bases from J; bases unmatched to any gene: 5. Germline lookup yields CDR1 SGHRS and CDR2 YFSETQ. This CDR3 has 15 amino acids. The CDR3, as DNA: TGCGCCAGCAGCTTGGCCGACAGGGTAGATTCACCCCTCCACTTT. Its protein is CASSLADRVDSPLHF.

This clonotype turned up a few times. The rearrangement uses TRBV6-1 and TRBJ1-3, with D perhaps TRBD1 (5 bases). The germline CDR1 and CDR2 sequences are MNHNS and SASEGT. The CDR3 runs 17 residues. Trimming shortened V by 5 bases and J by 0 bases, and 17 bases separated the two germline ends. The CDR3 DNA follows: TGTGCCAGCAGTCCCCCTGCGGGGCTGAGCTCTGGAAACACCATATATTTT. Translation gives CASSPPAGLSSGNTIYF.

The J gene is TRBJ2-1, the V gene TRBV10-3; D possibly corresponds to TRBD2 (6 bases). Germline V gene lookup returns CDR1 ENHRY and CDR2 SYGVKD. The CDR3 has 12 amino acids. With 8 bases removed from V and 10 bases from J, the gap between germline ends came to 15 bases. The CDR3 DNA reads TGTGCCATCCGCCCCGGGAGCGGGGAGCAGTTCTTC. Its protein is CAIRPGSGEQFF.

This clonotype turned up a few times. The chain recombines TRBV4-3 with TRBJ1-1, with D perhaps TRBD1 (6 bases). This CDR3 has 14 residues. Germline V gene lookup returns CDR1 LGHNA and CDR2 YSLEER. Trimming cost V 3 bases and J 4 bases, with 12 bases left between them. The DNA of the CDR3 is TGCGCCAGCAGCCAGCAGGGGCGCGTCACTGAAGCTTTCTTT. It translates to CASSQQGRVTEAFF.

The table lists this clonotype with a few counts. The gene calls are TRBV5-1 and TRBJ2-5; 12 bases are shared with TRBD1. Losses at the gene ends were 4 bases for V and 1 base for J; bases not matched to a gene: 5. The CDR3 totals 16 residues. Germline V gene sequence: CDR1 SGHRS, CDR2 YFSETQ. In DNA, the CDR3 is TGCGCCAGCAGCCACCGGGACAGGGGGCCCCAAGAGACCCAGTACTTC. It yields the protein CASSHRDRGPQETQYF.

This clonotype was detected many times. This chain links TRBV12-3 or TRBV12-4 with TRBJ2-1, with 7 bases lining up with TRBD1. The CDR3 is 14 amino acids. With 1 base clipped from V and 4 bases from J, the junction kept 1 base outside the gene matches. CDR3 residues: CASSLDRGYNEQFF. The CDR3 DNA is TGTGCCAGCAGTTTAGACAGGGGATACAATGAGCAGTTCTTC.

The gene calls are TRBV4-1 and TRBJ2-2; 13 bases agree with TRBD2. The CDR3 totals 17 residues. Germline loops: CDR1 MGHRA, CDR2 YSYEKL. J gave up 4 bases and V 4 bases, and 6 bases lay outside the gene matches. The CDR3 nucleotides are TGCGCCAGCAGCCTAGGACTAGCGGGGGCTCCCACCGGGGAGCTGTTTTTT. It encodes CASSLGLAGAPTGELFF.

The chain couples TRBV11-1 to TRBJ2-1, with D maybe TRBD2 (6 bases). The CDR3 runs to 14 residues. V lost 1 base and J 8 bases, leaving 12 bases between the germline ends. Germline lookup yields CDR1 SGHAT and CDR2 FQDESV (reference sequence). The chain's CDR3 is CASSLVGGGDEQFF. CDR3 DNA sequence: TGTGCCAGCAGCTTAGTCGGCGGAGGGGATGAGCAGTTCTTC.

V is TRBV11-2 and J is TRBJ2-6; 8 nucleotides line up with TRBD2. Per germline, CDR1 SGHAT and CDR2 FQNNGV. CDR3 length: 18 amino acids. The V gene end was trimmed by 2 bases and the J gene end by 1 base; junction bases not matched to a gene: 7. The CDR3 loop reads CASSLLSAGASGANVLTF. Here the CDR3 DNA reads TGTGCCAGCAGCTTATTATCAGCGGGGGCGTCTGGGGCCAACGTCCTGACTTTC.

The rearrangement joins TRBV7-8 to TRBJ2-3; D remains ambiguous. CDR1 and CDR2 (germline): SGHVS, FQNEAQ. Trimming removed 1 base from V and 2 bases from J, with 10 bases in between. This CDR3 has 15 amino acids. The CDR3 region is CASSLEARDTDTQYF. The CDR3 nucleotides read TGTGCCAGCAGCTTAGAGGCAAGGGACACAGATACGCAGTATTTT.

This clonotype has more than one count but fewer than ten. V and J are TRBV27 and TRBJ2-7; 7 bases are shared with TRBD2. From germline, CDR1 is MNHEY and CDR2 SMNVEV (reference sequence). V was clipped by 6 bases and J by 6 bases; unmatched bases: 14. The CDR3 consists of 15 residues. In DNA, the CDR3 is TGTGCCAGCAGCCCTAGGTGGAGCGGGGCGAGCGAGCAGTACTTC. This translates into CASSPRWSGASEQYF.

The V call is TRBV5-6, the J call TRBJ1-4, with D perhaps matching TRBD1 (5 bases). Trimming left V 2 bases short and J 3 bases short, with 8 bases between. Per the germline V gene, CDR1 is SGHDT and CDR2 is YYEEEE. The CDR3 loop spans 14 amino acids. DNA of the CDR3: TGTGCCAGCAGCTTCAGGGTTTCTAATGAAAAACTGTTTTTT. It encodes CASSFRVSNEKLFF. The full variable domain, with the rest looked up from reference TRBV5-6 and TRBJ1-4, is DAGVTQSPTHLIKTRGQQVTLRCSPKSGHDTVSWYQQALGQGPQFIFQYYEEEERQRGNFPDRFSGHQFPNYSSELNVNALLLGDSALYLCASSFRVSNEKLFFGSGTQLSVL.

The chain joins TRBV6-2 or TRBV6-3 to TRBJ1-2; D ambiguous. Germline values: CDR1 MNHEY, CDR2 SVGEGT. Trimming left V 8 bases short and J 8 bases short, with 21 bases between. The CDR3 loop spans 14 amino acids. The CDR3 loop reads CASQLRGTAGGYTF. The CDR3 region has the DNA TGTGCCAGCCAGTTACGAGGTACGGCGGGAGGCTACACCTTC.

The chain has TRBV27 and TRBJ2-3, with 10 positions matching TRBD1. Germline V gene sequence: CDR1 MNHEY, CDR2 SMNVEV (reference sequence). J lost 3 bases, V lost 7 bases, and 4 bases had no gene match. The CDR3 runs to 14 residues. The DNA for the CDR3 is TGTGCCAGCACTCCGGACAGGGGGACAGATACGCAGTATTTT. Translated, it gives CASTPDRGTDTQYF.

The gene calls are TRBV4-3 and TRBJ2-6, with 10 bases that match TRBD1. V dropped 5 bases and J dropped 1; count of bases not matched to a gene: 14. CDR1 is LGHNA, CDR2 YSLEER, per germline. The CDR3 sequence is 20 residues long. The CDR3 here is CASSDYFRTGGVSGANVLTF. CDR3 coding DNA: TGCGCCAGCAGCGACTATTTTAGGACAGGGGGAGTGTCTGGGGCCAACGTCCTGACTTTC.

This clonotype has just one count. The chain combines TRBV5-1 with TRBJ1-2, with 10 bases identical to TRBD1. The J segment lost 7 bases and the V segment lost 4 bases, leaving 7 bases of the junction unmatched. Germline-derived CDR1 and CDR2 are SGHRS and YFSETQ. The CDR3 is 14 amino acids. CDR3 residues: CASSNTGTGVGYTF. For the CDR3, the DNA is TGCGCCAGCAGCAATACCGGGACAGGGGTTGGCTACACCTTC.

This clonotype was seen only a few times. J is TRBJ2-2 and V is TRBV15, with D perhaps TRBD2 (5 bases). Germline V lookup: CDR1 LNHNV, CDR2 YYDKDF (reference sequence). The CDR3 length is 14 residues. Trimming took off 0 bases at V and 8 bases at J, with 10 bases between the two ends. CDR3 DNA sequence: TGTGCCACCAGCAGAGAACTATGGAGGGGGGAGCTGTTTTTT. It translates to CATSRELWRGELFF. Combining the CDR3 with reference TRBV15 and TRBJ2-2 gives the whole variable domain DAMVIQNPRYQVTQFGKPVTLSCSQTLNHNVMYWYQQKSSQAPKLLFHYYDKDFNNEADTPDNFQSRRPNTSFCFLDIRSPGLGDTAMYLCATSRELWRGELFFGEGSRLTVL.